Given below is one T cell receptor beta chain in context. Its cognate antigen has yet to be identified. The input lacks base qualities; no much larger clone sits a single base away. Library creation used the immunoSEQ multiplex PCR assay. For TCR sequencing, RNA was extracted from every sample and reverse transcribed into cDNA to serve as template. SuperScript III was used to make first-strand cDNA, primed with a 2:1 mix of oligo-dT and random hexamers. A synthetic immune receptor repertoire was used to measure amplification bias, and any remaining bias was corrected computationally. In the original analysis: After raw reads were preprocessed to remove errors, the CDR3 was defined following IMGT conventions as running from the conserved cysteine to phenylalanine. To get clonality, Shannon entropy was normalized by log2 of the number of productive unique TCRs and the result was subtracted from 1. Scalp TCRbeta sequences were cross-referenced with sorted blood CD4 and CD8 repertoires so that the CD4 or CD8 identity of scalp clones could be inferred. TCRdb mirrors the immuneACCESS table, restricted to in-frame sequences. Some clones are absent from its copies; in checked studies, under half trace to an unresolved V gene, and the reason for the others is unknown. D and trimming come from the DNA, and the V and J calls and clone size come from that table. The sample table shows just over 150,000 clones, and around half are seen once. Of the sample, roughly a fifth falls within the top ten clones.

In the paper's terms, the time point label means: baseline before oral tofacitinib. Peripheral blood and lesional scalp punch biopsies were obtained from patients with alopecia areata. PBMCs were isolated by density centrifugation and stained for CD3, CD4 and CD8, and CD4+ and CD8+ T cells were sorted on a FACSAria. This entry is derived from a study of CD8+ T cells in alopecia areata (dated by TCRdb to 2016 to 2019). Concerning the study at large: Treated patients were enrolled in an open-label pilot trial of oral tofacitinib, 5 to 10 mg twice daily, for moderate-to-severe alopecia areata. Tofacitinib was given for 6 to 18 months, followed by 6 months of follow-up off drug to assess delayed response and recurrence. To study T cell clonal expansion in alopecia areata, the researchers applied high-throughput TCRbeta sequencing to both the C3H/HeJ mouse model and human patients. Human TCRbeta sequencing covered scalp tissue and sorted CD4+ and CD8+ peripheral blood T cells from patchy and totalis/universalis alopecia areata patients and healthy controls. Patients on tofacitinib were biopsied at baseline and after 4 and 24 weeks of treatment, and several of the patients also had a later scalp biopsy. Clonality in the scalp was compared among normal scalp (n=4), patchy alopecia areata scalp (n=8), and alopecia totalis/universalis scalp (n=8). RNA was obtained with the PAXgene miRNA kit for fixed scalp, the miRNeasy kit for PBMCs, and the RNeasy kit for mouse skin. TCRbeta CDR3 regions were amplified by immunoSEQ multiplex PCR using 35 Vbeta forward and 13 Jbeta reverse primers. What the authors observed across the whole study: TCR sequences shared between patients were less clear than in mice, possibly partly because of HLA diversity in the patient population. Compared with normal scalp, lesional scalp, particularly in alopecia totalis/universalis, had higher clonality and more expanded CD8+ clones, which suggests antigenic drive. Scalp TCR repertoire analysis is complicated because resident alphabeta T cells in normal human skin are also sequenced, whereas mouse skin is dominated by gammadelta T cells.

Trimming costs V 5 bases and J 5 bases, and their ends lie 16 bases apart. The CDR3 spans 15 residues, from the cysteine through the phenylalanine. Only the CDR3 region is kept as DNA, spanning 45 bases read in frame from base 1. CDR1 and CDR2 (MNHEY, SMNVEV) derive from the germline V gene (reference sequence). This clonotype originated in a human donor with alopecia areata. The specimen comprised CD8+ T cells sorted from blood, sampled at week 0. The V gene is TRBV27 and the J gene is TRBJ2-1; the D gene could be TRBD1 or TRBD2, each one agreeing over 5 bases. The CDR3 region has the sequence CASSVSRGAHNEQFF. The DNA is TGTGCCAGCAGTGTCTCTAGAGGGGCCCACAATGAGCAGTTCTTC.